This T cell receptor (beta chain) was captured by sequencing in a study of CD8 T cells in Susac syndrome. The study sequenced TCR beta in blood CD8+ and CD4+ T cells. Healthy donors matched for age and sex were used as controls. The CD8+ and CD4+ T cells were negatively isolated, with the TEMRA cells enriched by FACS. After extraction with the RNeasy kit, about 0.5 to 1 ug of the RNA was reverse transcribed using random hexamers. Amplification of TCR beta CDR3 was carried out by immunoSEQ multiplex PCR, which covered 54 Vbeta and 13 Jbeta segments. TCRdb recomputed calls from the immunoSEQ multiplex PCR reads with MiXCR, one row per CDR3 protein. Of 150,000 to 200,000 distinct CDR3 sequences in the sample, around 96% were seen once. The ends were cut back, 2 bases at V and 10 bases at J, with 18 bases in the middle. The CDR3 covers 16 residues. In germline, CDR1 is MNHEY, CDR2 SVGEGT. This clonotype has only one observation.

The sequence was obtained from a human donor in good health. The sequencing input was CD4+ T cells from PBMCs. This chain uses TRBV6-2 or TRBV6-3 with TRBJ1-6; possible D gene TRBD1, 6 bases. CDR3 nucleotides: TGTGCCAGCAGTTACAAAGGGGGGCTCGGAGGATCACCCCTCCACTTT. It codes for CASSYKGGLGGSPLHF.